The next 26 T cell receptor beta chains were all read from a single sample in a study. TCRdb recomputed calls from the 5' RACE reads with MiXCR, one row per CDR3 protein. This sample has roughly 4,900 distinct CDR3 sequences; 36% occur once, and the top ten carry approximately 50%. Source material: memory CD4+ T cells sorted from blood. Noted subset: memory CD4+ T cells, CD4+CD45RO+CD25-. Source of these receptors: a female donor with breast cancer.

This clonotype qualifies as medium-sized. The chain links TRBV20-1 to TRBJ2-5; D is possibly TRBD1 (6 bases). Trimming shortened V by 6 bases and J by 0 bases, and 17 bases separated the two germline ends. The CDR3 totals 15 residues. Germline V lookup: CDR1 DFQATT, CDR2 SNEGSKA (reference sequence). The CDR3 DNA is TGCAGTGCCCTCAGGGGTAATTGGTACCAAGAGACCCAGTACTTC. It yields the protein CSALRGNWYQETQYF.

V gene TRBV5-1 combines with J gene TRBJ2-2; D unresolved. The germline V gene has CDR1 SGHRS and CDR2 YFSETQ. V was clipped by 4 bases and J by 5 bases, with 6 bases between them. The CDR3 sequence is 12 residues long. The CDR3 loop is CASSAGTGELFF. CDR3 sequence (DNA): TGCGCCAGCAGCGCCGGAACCGGGGAGCTGTTTTTT.

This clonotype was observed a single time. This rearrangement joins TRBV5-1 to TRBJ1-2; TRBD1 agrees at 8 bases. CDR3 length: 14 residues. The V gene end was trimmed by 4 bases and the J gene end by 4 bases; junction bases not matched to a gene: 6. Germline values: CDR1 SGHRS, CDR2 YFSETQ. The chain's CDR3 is CASSNGQGIYGYTF. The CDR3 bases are TGCGCCAGCAGCAATGGACAGGGAATCTATGGCTACACCTTC. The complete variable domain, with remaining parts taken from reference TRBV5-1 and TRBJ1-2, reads KAGVTQTPRYLIKTRGQQVTLSCSPISGHRSVSWYQQTPGQGLQFLFEYFSETQRNKGNFPGRFSGRQFSNSRSEMNVSTLELGDSALYLCASSNGQGIYGYTFGSGTRLTVV.

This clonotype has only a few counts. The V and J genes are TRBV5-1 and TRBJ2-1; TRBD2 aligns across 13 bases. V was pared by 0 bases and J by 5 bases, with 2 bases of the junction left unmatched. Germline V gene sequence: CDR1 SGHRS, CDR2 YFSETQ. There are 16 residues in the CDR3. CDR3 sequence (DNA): TGCGCCAGCAGCTTGGCTGGGACTAGCGGGAACAATGAGCAGTTCTTC. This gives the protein CASSLAGTSGNNEQFF.

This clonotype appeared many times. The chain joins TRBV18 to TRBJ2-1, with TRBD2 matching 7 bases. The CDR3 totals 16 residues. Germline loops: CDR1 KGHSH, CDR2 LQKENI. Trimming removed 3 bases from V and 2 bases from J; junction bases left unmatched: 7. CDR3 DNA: TGTGCCAGCTCACCTCCGATGGGAGGGGCCTACAATGAGCAGTTCTTC. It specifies CASSPPMGGAYNEQFF.

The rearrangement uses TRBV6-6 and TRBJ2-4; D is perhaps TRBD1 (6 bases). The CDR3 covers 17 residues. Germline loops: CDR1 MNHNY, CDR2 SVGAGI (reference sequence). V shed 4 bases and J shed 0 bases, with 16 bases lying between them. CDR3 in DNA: TGTGCCAGCAGTTCCTCCCAGGGGCTCCTAGCCAAAAACATTCAGTACTTC. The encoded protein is CASSSSQGLLAKNIQYF.

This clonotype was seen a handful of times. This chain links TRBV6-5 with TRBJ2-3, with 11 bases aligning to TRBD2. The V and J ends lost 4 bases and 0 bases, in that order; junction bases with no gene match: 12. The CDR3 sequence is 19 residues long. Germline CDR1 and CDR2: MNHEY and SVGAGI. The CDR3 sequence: CASSSHYTTSGVSTDTQYF. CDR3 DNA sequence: TGTGCCAGCAGTTCCCACTATACGACTAGCGGGGTCAGCACAGATACGCAGTATTTT.

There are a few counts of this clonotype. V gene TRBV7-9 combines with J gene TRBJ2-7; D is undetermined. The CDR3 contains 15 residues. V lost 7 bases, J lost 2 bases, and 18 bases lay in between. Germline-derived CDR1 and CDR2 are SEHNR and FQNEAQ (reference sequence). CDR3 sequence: CASTQALTVPYEQYF. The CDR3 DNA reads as TGTGCCAGCACCCAGGCCCTTACAGTACCCTACGAGCAGTACTTC.

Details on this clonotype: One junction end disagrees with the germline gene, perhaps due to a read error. CDR3 bases: TGCGCCAGCAGCCCGGAGGCGGGGATAGTATACAATGAACAGTTCTTC. Translated, it gives CASSPEAGIVYNEQFF. The chain couples TRBV5-1 to TRBJ2-1, with a possible D match to TRBD2 (6 bases). From germline, CDR1 is SGHRS and CDR2 YFSETQ. This CDR3 has 16 residues.

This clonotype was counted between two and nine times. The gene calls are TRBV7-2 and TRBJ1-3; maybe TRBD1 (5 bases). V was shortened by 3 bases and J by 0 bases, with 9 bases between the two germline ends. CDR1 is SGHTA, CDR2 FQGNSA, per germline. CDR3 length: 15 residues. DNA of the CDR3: TGTGCCAGCAGCTTGGGGACGGCCTCTGGAAACACCATATATTTT. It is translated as CASSLGTASGNTIYF.

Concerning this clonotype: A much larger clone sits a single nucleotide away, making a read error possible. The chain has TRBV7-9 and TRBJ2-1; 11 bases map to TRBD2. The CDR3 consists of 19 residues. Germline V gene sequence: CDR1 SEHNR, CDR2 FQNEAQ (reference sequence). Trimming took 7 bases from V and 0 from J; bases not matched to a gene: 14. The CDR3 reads CASMGTSFSGRASYNEQFF. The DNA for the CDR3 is TGTGCCAGCATGGGCACCTCCTTTAGCGGGAGGGCCTCCTACAATGAGCAGTTCTTC.

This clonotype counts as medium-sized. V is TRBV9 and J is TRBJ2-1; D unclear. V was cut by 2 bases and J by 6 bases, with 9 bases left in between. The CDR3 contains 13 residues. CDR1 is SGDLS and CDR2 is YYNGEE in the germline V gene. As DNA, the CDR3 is TGTGCCAGCAGCGTTGGGGTCAGCAATGAGCAGTTCTTC. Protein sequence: CASSVGVSNEQFF. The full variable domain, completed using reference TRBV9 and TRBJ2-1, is DSGVTQTPKHLITATGQRVTLRCSPRSGDLSVYWYQQSLDQGLQFLIQYYNGEERAKGNILERFSAQQFPDLHSELNLSSLELGDSALYFCASSVGVSNEQFFGPGTRLTVL.

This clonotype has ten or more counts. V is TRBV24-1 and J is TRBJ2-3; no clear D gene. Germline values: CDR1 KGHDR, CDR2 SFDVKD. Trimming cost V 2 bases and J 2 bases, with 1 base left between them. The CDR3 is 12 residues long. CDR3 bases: TGTGCCACCAGTGATTACACAGATACGCAGTATTTT. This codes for CATSDYTDTQYF.

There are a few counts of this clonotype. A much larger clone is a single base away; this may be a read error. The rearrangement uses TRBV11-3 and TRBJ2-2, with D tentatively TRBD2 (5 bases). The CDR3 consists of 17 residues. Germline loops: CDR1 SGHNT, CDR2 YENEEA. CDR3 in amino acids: CASSLDVSLGIYGKLFF. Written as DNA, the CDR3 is TGTGCCAGCAGCTTAGATGTATCGCTTGGTATCTACGGGAAGCTGTTTTTT.

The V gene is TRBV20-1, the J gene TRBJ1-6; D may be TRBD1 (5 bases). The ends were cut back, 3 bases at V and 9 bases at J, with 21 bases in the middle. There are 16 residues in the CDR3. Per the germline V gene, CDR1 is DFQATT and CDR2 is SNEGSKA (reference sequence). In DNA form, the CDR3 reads TGCAGTGCTAGGGGGTTCGACCCCCAGAGGGGTTCACCCCTCCACTTT. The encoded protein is CSARGFDPQRGSPLHF.

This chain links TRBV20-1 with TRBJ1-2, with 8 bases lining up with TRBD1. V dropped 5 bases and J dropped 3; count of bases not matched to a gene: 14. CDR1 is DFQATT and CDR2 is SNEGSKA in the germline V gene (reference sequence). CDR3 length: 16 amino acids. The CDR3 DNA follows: TGCAGTGCTCTACACGGACAGGGAACCTTATACTATGGCTACACCTTC. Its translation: CSALHGQGTLYYGYTF.

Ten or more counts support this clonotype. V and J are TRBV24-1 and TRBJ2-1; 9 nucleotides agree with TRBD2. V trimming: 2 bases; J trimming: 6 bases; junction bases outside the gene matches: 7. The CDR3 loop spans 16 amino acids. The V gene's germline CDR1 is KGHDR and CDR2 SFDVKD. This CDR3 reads CATSDSWASGVNEQFF. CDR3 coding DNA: TGTGCCACCAGTGATTCGTGGGCTAGCGGGGTCAATGAGCAGTTCTTC.

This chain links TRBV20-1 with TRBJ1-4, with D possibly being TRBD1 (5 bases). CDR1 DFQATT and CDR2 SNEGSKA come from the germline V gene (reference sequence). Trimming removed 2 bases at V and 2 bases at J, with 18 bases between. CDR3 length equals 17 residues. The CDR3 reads CSARPSRARRTNEKLFF. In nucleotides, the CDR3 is TGCAGTGCTAGACCGTCCAGGGCCCGAAGGACTAATGAAAAACTGTTTTTT.

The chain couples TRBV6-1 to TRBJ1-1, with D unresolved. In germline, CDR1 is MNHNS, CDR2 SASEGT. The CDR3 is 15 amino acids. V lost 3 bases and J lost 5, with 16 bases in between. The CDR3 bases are TGTGCCAGCAGTGACAGCGGCAGTGCGAGAACTGAAGCTTTCTTT. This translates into CASSDSGSARTEAFF.

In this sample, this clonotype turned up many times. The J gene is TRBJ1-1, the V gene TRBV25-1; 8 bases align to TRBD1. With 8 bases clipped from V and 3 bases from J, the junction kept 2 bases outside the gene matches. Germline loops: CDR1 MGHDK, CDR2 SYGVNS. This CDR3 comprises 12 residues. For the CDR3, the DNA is TGTGCCAGCGGACAGGGTTACACTGAAGCTTTCTTT. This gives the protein CASGQGYTEAFF.

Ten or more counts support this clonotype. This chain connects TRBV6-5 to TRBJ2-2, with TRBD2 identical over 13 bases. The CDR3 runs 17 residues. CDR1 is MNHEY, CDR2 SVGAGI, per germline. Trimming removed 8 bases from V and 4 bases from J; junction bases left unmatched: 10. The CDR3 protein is CASSGTSGMDSTGELFF. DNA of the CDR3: TGTGCCAGCTCGGGGACTAGCGGGATGGATAGCACCGGGGAGCTGTTTTTT.

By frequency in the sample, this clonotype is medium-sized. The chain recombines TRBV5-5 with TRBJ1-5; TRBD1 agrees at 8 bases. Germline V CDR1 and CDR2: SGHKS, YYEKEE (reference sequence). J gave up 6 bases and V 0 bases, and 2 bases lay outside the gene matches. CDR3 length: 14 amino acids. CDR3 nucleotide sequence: TGTGCCAGCAGCTTGGGACAGGGGATTCAGCCCCAGCATTTT. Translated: CASSLGQGIQPQHF.

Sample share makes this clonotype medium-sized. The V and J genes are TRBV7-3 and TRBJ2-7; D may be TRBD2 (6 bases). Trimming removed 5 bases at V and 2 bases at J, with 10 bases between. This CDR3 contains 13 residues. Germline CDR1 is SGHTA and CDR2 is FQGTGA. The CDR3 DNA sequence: TGTGCCAGCAGCGGCCGGGGGACCTACGAGCAGTACTTC. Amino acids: CASSGRGTYEQYF.

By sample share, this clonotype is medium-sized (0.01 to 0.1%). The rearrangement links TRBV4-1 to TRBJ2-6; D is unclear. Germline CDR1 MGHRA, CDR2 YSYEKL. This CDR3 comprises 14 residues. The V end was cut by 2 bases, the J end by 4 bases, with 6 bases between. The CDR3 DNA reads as TGCGCCAGCAGCCAACCGACAGGGGCCAACGTCCTGACTTTC. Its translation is CASSQPTGANVLTF.

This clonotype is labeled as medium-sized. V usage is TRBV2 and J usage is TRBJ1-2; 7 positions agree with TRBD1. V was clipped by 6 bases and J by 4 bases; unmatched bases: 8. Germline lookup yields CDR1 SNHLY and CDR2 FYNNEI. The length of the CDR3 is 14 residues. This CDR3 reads CASRTPRTGYGYTF. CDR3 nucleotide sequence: TGTGCCAGCAGGACCCCGCGGACAGGCTATGGCTACACCTTC.

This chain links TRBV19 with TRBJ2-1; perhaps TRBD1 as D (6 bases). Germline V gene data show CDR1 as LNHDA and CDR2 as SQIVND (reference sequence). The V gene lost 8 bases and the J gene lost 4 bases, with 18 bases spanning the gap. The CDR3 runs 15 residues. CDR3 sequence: CASSPGHEGYNEQFF. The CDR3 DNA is TGTGCCAGTTCACCGGGACACGAAGGGTACAATGAGCAGTTCTTC.